This TCR beta chain was observed in a study of neurological immune-mediated disorders. TCRdb re-called the 5' RACE reads through MiXCR, storing one row per CDR3 protein. The sample has 35,000 to 50,000 distinct CDR3 sequences, around 13% seen once. This sequence originates from a woman in her sixties with HTLV-1-associated myelopathy (HAM/TSP). Material for sequencing was CD4+ T cells from blood.

CDR3 loop: CASSQGAGGYTF. CDR3 nucleotides: TGTGCCAGCAGCCAGGGGGCAGGCGGCTACACCTTC. The chain couples TRBV3-1 to TRBJ1-2; TRBD1 might be the D (6 bases). Trimming took 3 bases from V and 8 from J, leaving 10 bases between them. This CDR3 is built from 12 residues. The germline gives CDR1 LGHDT, CDR2 YNNKEL (reference sequence).